Below, one TCR beta chain is given with its context. As yet, its antigen is unknown. Germline CDR1 is ENHRY and CDR2 is SYGVKD. V lost 6 bases and J 2 bases, leaving 21 bases between the germline ends. The CDR3 spans 17 residues. This entry is derived from a study of shared clonotypes between healthy human individuals. Sequencing was performed with immunoSEQ multiplex PCR; in TCRdb, only in-frame clones are kept and a portion is missing. The table includes 780,000 or so clones, over 60% detected once. Overall study results and limits: Rarefaction gave evidence that sorted-subset sequencing remained incomplete despite large depth. Among donors, sharing of clonotypes was expected to be affected by sequencing depth.

The sequencing sample was made of memory CD4+ T cells sorted from blood. Subset noted: CD45RA-negative fraction. The J gene is TRBJ2-3, the V gene TRBV10-3; D not certain. The clonotype originates from a woman aged 25 to 45 in good health. The CDR3 region has the DNA TGTGCCATCAGGAAGAATAGTGGGCCCCTTCTCACAGATACGCAGTATTTT. Protein product: CAIRKNSGPLLTDTQYF.